This T cell receptor beta chain was captured by sequencing in a study of T-cell memory formation after mild COVID-19. Study as a whole: TCR clustering was largely donor specific. Study conclusions and caveats: Second-wave clones with a day 37 peak had unconfirmed SARS-CoV-2 specificity.

TCRdb processed the 5' RACE reads anew with MiXCR; each CDR3 protein has one entry. The sample carries under 550,000 distinct CDR3 sequences, about a sixth recorded once. The CDR3 sequence is 19 residues long. Per the germline V gene, CDR1 is SQVTM and CDR2 is ANQGSEA. With 7 bases clipped from V and 3 bases from J, the junction kept 22 bases outside the gene matches. At least ten counts were recorded for this clonotype. Its antigen is not known. The chain couples TRBV29-1 to TRBJ2-2; 8 nucleotides align to TRBD1. Sequenced sample: PBMCs or a T cell subset sorted from them (not recorded which). The sequence was collected from a man aged 18 to 30 who had mild COVID-19 (a few samples of this study predate the infection). Cell type and time point are not known. CDR3 sequence reads: CSDLTLDRGNSPHTGELFF. CDR3 DNA: TGCAGCGACCTCACCCTCGACAGGGGCAATTCACCTCACACCGGGGAGCTGTTTTTT.